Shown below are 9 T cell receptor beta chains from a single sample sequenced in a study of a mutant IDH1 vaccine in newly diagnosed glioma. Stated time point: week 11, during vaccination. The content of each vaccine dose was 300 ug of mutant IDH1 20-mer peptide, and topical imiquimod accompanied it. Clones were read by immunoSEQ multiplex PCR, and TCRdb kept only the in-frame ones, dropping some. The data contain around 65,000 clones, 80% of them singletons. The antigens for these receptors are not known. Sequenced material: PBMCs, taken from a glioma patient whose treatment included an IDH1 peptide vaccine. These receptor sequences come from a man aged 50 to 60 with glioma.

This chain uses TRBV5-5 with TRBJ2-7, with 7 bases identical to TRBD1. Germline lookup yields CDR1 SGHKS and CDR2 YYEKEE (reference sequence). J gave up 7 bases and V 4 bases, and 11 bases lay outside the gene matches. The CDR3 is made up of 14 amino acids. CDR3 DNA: TGTGCCAGCAGCCCGGGACAGCATTCGGGGGAGCAGTACTTC. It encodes CASSPGQHSGEQYF.

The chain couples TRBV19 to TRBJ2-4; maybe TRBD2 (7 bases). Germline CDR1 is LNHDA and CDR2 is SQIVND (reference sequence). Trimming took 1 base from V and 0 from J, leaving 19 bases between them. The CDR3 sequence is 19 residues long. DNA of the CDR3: TGTGCCAGTAGTATAGGGGCAGCACGGGGGGCTCGAGCCAAAAACATTCAGTACTTC. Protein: CASSIGAARGARAKNIQYF.

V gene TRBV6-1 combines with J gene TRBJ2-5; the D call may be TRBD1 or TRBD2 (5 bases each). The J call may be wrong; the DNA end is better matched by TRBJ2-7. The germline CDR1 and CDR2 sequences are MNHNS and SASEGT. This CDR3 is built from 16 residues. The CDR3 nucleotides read TGTGCCAGCAGTGAAGATAGGGGACCCAACTCCTACGAGCAGTACTTC. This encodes CASSEDRGPNSYEQYF.

This CDR3 is CASSHIGAPLNTEAFF. The CDR3 bases are TGTGCCAGCAGCCACATCGGGGCCCCCCTGAACACTGAAGCTTTCTTT. The gene calls are TRBV7-8 and TRBJ1-1; D perhaps matches TRBD1 (5 bases). The germline V and J ends were trimmed by 5 bases and 0 bases, with 16 bases remaining between them. CDR1 SGHVS and CDR2 FQNEAQ come from the germline V gene. CDR3 length: 16 residues.

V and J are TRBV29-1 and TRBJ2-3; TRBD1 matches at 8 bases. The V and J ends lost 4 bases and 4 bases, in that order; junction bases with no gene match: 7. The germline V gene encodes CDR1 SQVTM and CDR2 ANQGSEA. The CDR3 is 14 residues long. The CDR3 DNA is TGCAGCGTTGTACCGACAGGGGCCGCAGATACGCAGTATTTT. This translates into CSVVPTGAADTQYF.

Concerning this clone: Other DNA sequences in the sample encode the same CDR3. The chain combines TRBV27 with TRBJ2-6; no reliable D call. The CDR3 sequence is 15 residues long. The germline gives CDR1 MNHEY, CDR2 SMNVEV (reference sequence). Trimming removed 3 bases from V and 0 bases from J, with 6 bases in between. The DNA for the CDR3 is TGTGCCAGCAGTTTGTGGAGCTCTGGGGCCAACGTCCTGACTTTC. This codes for CASSLWSSGANVLTF. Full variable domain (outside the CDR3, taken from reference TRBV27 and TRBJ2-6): EAQVTQNPRYLITVTGKKLTVTCSQNMNHEYMSWYRQDPGLGLRQIYYSMNVEVTDKGDVPEGYKVSRKEKRNFPLILESPSPNQTSLYFCASSLWSSGANVLTFGAGSRLTVL.

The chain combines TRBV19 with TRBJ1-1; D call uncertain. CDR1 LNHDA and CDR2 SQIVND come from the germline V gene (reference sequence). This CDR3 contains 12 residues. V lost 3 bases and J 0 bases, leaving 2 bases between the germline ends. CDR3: CASSMVNTEAFF. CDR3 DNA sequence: TGTGCCAGTAGTATGGTGAACACTGAAGCTTTCTTT.

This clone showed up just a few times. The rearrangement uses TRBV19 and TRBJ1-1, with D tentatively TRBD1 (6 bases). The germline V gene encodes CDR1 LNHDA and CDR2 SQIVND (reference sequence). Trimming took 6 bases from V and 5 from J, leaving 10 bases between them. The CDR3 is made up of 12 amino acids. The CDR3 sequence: CASRKQGTEAFF. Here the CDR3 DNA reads TGTGCCAGTAGGAAACAGGGAACTGAAGCTTTCTTT. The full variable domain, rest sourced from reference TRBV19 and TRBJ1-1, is DGGITQSPKYLFRKEGQNVTLSCEQNLNHDAMYWYRQDPGQGLRLIYYSQIVNDFQKGDIAEGYSVSREKKESFPLTVTSAQKNPTAFYLCASRKQGTEAFFGQGTRLTVV.

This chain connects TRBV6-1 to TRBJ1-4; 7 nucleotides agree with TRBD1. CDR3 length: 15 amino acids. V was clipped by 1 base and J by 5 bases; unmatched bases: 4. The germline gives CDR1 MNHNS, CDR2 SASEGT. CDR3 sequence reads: CASSEVARGNEKLFF. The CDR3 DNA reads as TGTGCCAGCAGTGAAGTGGCCAGGGGGAATGAAAAACTGTTTTTT.